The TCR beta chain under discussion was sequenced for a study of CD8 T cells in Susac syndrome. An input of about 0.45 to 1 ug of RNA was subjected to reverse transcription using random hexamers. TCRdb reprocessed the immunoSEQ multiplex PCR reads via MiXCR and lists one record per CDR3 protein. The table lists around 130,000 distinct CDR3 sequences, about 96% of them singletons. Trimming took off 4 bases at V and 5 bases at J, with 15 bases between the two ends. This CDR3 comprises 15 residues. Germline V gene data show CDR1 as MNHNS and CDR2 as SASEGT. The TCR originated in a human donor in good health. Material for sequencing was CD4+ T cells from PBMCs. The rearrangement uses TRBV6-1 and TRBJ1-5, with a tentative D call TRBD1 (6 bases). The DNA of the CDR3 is TGTGCCAGCAGTGCCAATGGACAGTCGGATCAGCCCCAGCATTTT. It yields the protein CASSANGQSDQPQHF.